This TCR beta chain was captured by sequencing in a study of human T cells and chemical hapten exposure. Study context: Per-sample variation in TCR yield stemmed mainly from small pooled library volume differences.

Germline V gene data show CDR1 as GTSNPN and CDR2 as SVGIG (reference sequence). This CDR3 comprises 11 residues. The V end lost 1 base, the J end lost 8 bases, and 8 bases lay between the germline ends. Methods used by the authors: About 97,000 TCRs per sample was the median, with a range of roughly 23,224 to 750,000. TCRdb reanalysed the RACE reads using MiXCR and keeps one entry per CDR3 protein. The V and J calls were not made by the authors but by TCRdb's processing. The data contain approximately 100,000 distinct CDR3 sequences, roughly 9.6% of them singletons. Only a few counts were recorded for this clonotype. The time point is: patch test 1, 2 weeks after DPC sensitization. Treatment given: therapeutic diphenylcyclopropenone sensitization with weekly scalp DPC.

Sample: whole blood, taken in connection with sensitization to the hapten diphenylcyclopropenone (DPC). The sequence was obtained from a woman aged 40 to 55 with alopecia areata. Some clones in this sample may be carry-over from other donors' samples. V usage is TRBV30 and J usage is TRBJ1-1; D unclear. Here the CDR3 reads CAWSALEEAFF. The CDR3 DNA sequence: TGTGCCTGGAGTGCCCTTGAGGAAGCTTTCTTT.